The 14 T cell receptor beta chains below all came from one sample that was sequenced in a study of neurological immune-mediated disorders. MiXCR, run by TCRdb on the 5' RACE reads, gives a single entry per CDR3 protein. Here the sample spans under 15,000 distinct CDR3 sequences, around 14% being singletons. The material sequenced was CD8+ T cells from blood. All receptors derive from a female donor with HTLV-1-associated myelopathy (HAM/TSP).

This clonotype was seen many times. This rearrangement joins TRBV29-1 to TRBJ2-5; D might be TRBD1 (6 bases). Germline CDR1 SQVTM, CDR2 ANQGSEA. The CDR3 totals 18 residues. Trimming pared 4 bases from V and 2 bases from J, leaving 26 bases between. CDR3 sequence: CSVVMMGVQGSAQETQYF. In DNA, the CDR3 is TGCAGCGTTGTAATGATGGGGGTACAGGGTTCTGCGCAAGAGACCCAGTACTTC.

In its sample, this clonotype was seen many times. The chain carries TRBV6-2 or TRBV6-3 and TRBJ2-7; weak D call: TRBD1 (6 bases). Germline V lookup: CDR1 MNHEY, CDR2 SVGEGT. Trimming took 6 bases from V and 3 from J, leaving 15 bases between them. The length of the CDR3 is 14 residues. CDR3: CASRSRDNYYEQYF. The CDR3 DNA sequence: TGTGCCAGCAGAAGCCGGGACAACTACTACGAGCAGTACTTC.

This clonotype was detected many times. The chain joins TRBV12-5 to TRBJ2-1; the D call may be TRBD1 or TRBD2 (5 bases each). This CDR3 contains 13 residues. The V end lost 7 bases, the J end lost 3 bases, and 10 bases lay between the germline ends. Germline loops: CDR1 LGHNT, CDR2 FRNRAP. The CDR3 sequence: CASVEGNYNEQFF. DNA of the CDR3: TGTGCTAGTGTAGAGGGGAACTACAATGAGCAGTTCTTC.

This clonotype was seen repeatedly, ten times or more. The chain has TRBV6-1 and TRBJ2-7, with 10 bases aligning to TRBD2. Trimming at V came to 5 bases and at J to 5 bases, leaving 9 bases not matched to a gene. The CDR3 covers 15 residues. The germline CDR1 and CDR2 sequences are MNHNS and SASEGT. As DNA, the CDR3 is TGTGCCAGCAGTCACACTAGCGGGGAGTATAACGAGCAGTACTTC. Its translation is CASSHTSGEYNEQYF.

This clonotype was recorded at least ten times. The junction differs from germline at one of its ends, possibly a read error. CDR3 sequence: CASSLSGTDYYGYTF. DNA for the CDR3: TGTGCCAGCAGCTTATCCGGGACAGACTACTATGGCTACACCTTC. The chain has TRBV27 and TRBJ1-2; TRBD1 aligns across 7 bases. CDR1 is MNHEY, CDR2 SMNVEV, per germline (reference sequence). The length of the CDR3 is 15 residues.

This clonotype was recorded at least ten times. V is TRBV27 and J is TRBJ1-4, with unresolved D. Trimming stripped 3 bases from V and 7 bases from J, with 12 bases between. The CDR3 totals 14 residues. Per germline, CDR1 MNHEY and CDR2 SMNVEV (reference sequence). The CDR3 reads CASSFGGNSEKLFF. The CDR3 DNA reads TGTGCCAGCAGTTTCGGAGGAAACTCTGAAAAACTGTTTTTT. Variable domain in full (rest from reference TRBV27 and TRBJ1-4): EAQVTQNPRYLITVTGKKLTVTCSQNMNHEYMSWYRQDPGLGLRQIYYSMNVEVTDKGDVPEGYKVSRKEKRNFPLILESPSPNQTSLYFCASSFGGNSEKLFFGSGTQLSVL.

This clonotype was detected a few times. The chain combines TRBV20-1 with TRBJ2-5, with TRBD1 matching over 8 bases. Trimming took 2 bases from V and 1 from J; bases not matched to a gene: 3. Germline loops: CDR1 DFQATT, CDR2 SNEGSKA (reference sequence). The CDR3 has 14 amino acids. DNA for the CDR3: TGCAGTGCTAGATACGACAGGGGCCAAGAGACCCAGTACTTC. It translates to CSARYDRGQETQYF.

This clonotype was detected ten times or more. This chain links TRBV3-1 with TRBJ1-2; 9 bases agree with TRBD1. Germline V CDR1 and CDR2: LGHDT, YNNKEL (reference sequence). The CDR3 runs 15 residues. The trim removed 0 bases at V and 7 bases at J, leaving 6 bases unmatched. Here the CDR3 reads CASSQDVRDRAGYTF. The CDR3 bases are TGTGCCAGCAGCCAAGATGTACGGGACAGGGCTGGCTACACCTTC.

This clonotype was counted ten times or more. The chain is built from TRBV29-1 and TRBJ2-5; D not certain. This CDR3 spans 9 amino acids. V dropped 3 bases and J dropped 5 bases, with 1 base sitting between them. Per germline, CDR1 SQVTM and CDR2 ANQGSEA. The CDR3 nucleotides read TGCAGCGTTGATGAGACCCAGTACTTC. It codes for CSVDETQYF.

As regards this clonotype: A junction end diverges from the germline sequence, so it may reflect a read error. The chain links TRBV7-9 to TRBJ1-1; possible D gene TRBD1, 5 bases. This CDR3 is 15 amino acids long. From germline, CDR1 is SEHNR and CDR2 FQNEAQ (reference sequence). The CDR3 nucleotides read TGTGCCAGCAGCTTTGTACAGGATCGGAACACTGGAGCTTTCTTT. Its protein is CASSFVQDRNTGAFF.

The sample holds many counts of this clonotype. The rearrangement joins TRBV5-5 to TRBJ2-2; no definite D call. V was clipped by 2 bases and J by 2 bases, with 10 bases between them. This CDR3 is built from 15 residues. Looked up from germline, CDR1 is SGHKS and CDR2 is YYEKEE (reference sequence). This chain's CDR3 is CASSFAAGNTGELFF. The CDR3 nucleotides read TGTGCCAGCAGCTTCGCGGCCGGCAACACCGGGGAGCTGTTTTTT.

This clonotype was observed many times. The J gene is TRBJ2-4, the V gene TRBV6-6; 12 bases match TRBD2. V was clipped by 6 bases and J by 5 bases; unmatched bases: 5. From germline, CDR1 is MNHNY and CDR2 SVGAGI (reference sequence). The CDR3 is 15 residues long. CDR3 coding DNA: TGTGCCAGCAGATCCCGACTAGCGGGAGAAAACATTCAGTACTTC. Amino acid sequence: CASRSRLAGENIQYF.

This clonotype was counted at least ten times. This chain joins TRBV12-3 or TRBV12-4 and TRBJ2-3; no clear D. V was cut by 6 bases and J by 3 bases, with 10 bases left in between. The CDR3 extends over 13 amino acids. CDR3 in DNA: TGTGCCAGCAGACCCGAACAGACAGATACGCAGTATTTT. This codes for CASRPEQTDTQYF.

This clonotype was found many times. The chain has TRBV28 and TRBJ1-6; D is unresolved. The CDR3 loop spans 15 amino acids. The V and J ends lost 1 base and 5 bases respectively, with 9 bases between them. Germline CDR1 reads MDHEN; CDR2 reads SYDVKM. CDR3: CASSLFDPNNSPLHF. In nucleotides, the CDR3 is TGTGCCAGCAGTTTATTCGACCCCAATAATTCACCCCTCCACTTT.